The 16 T cell receptor beta chains below all came from one sample that was sequenced in a study of CXCR3-negative and CXCR3-positive naive CD8 T cells. Whole-study results and caveats: Naive CXCR3-positive cells had TRB CDR3s more hydrophobic than those of CXCR3-negative naive cells.

These receptors are not linked to any known antigen. The libraries of TRB cDNA were prepared using 5' RACE with UMI labels. TCRdb reworked the 5' RACE reads into one entry per CDR3 protein, no DNA. Its table lists over 95,000 distinct CDR3 sequences. The sequenced sample was naive CXCR3+ CD8+ T cells from blood. The subset was: CD45RO-CCR7+CD27+CD95- naive CD8+ T cells expressing CXCR3 (TNR3+). Every receptor here comes from a human donor in good health. Some clones in this sample may be carry-over from other donors' samples.

The V gene is TRBV13, the J gene TRBJ2-7; TCRdb gives TRBD2 as the D gene, but with no DNA this cannot be confirmed. From germline, CDR1 is PRHDT and CDR2 FYEKMQ (reference sequence). The CDR3 length is 14 residues. The CDR3 reads CASSFSGRRNEQYF.

This chain's CDR3 is CASSQDRQGETQYF. The gene calls are TRBV4-3 and TRBJ2-5; as DNA is missing, the TRBD1 call by TCRdb cannot be tested. There are 14 residues in the CDR3. Germline V CDR1 and CDR2: LGHNA, YSLEER.

The gene calls are TRBV7-9 and TRBJ2-7; without DNA, the TCRdb call of TRBD1 cannot be checked. The CDR3 runs to 13 residues. Germline CDR1 is SEHNR and CDR2 is FQNEAQ (reference sequence). CDR3 protein: CASSTGVSYEQYF.

This rearrangement joins TRBV28 to TRBJ2-3. The CDR3 consists of 14 residues. CDR1 is MDHEN and CDR2 is SYDVKM in the germline V gene. The CDR3 protein is CASSFEIPTDTQYF.

The V gene is TRBV5-1, the J gene TRBJ1-1; TCRdb proposes TRBD1, but this gene call is untestable without DNA. CDR3 size: 13 residues. Germline CDR1 reads SGHRS; CDR2 reads YFSETQ. The CDR3 region is CASSWGQGTEAFF.

V usage is TRBV11-2 and J usage is TRBJ2-7; absent DNA, TCRdb's TRBD1 call cannot be checked. CDR1 and CDR2 (germline): SGHAT, FQNNGV. CDR3 length: 17 residues. The CDR3 here is CASSLVGTGVPEDEQYF.

The chain carries TRBV6-5 and TRBJ1-3. Germline V gene sequence: CDR1 MNHEY, CDR2 SVGAGI. This CDR3 has 15 residues. The CDR3 here is CASSYSKAWMDTIYF.

V gene TRBV29-1 combines with J gene TRBJ2-2. The CDR3 totals 14 residues. Germline V gene sequence: CDR1 SQVTM, CDR2 ANQGSEA. CDR3 amino acids: CSVEALGIGGELFF.

This chain links TRBV12-3 or TRBV12-4 with TRBJ2-1; TCRdb gives TRBD1 as the D gene, but with no DNA this cannot be confirmed. CDR3 size: 14 residues. This CDR3 is CASSAGPRVDEQFF.

V usage is TRBV28 and J usage is TRBJ2-1; TCRdb proposes TRBD1, but this gene call is untestable without DNA. The CDR3 is 18 residues long. Germline assignment: CDR1 MDHEN and CDR2 SYDVKM. This CDR3 reads CASSTLIPGGTSYNEQFF. The complete variable domain, with remaining parts taken from reference TRBV28 and TRBJ2-1, reads DVKVTQSSRYLVKRTGEKVFLECVQDMDHENMFWYRQDPGLGLRLIYFSYDVKMKEKGDIPEGYSVSREKKERFSLILESASTNQTSMYLCASSTLIPGGTSYNEQFFGPGTRLTVL.

This rearrangement joins TRBV6-5 to TRBJ2-3; TCRdb calls TRBD1, which cannot be checked without DNA. CDR1 and CDR2 from the germline V gene are MNHEY and SVGAGI. The CDR3 length is 15 residues. The CDR3: CASSPGVSGTDTQYF.

V is TRBV11-3 and J is TRBJ2-3; there is no DNA to check the TCRdb D call of TRBD1. The CDR3 is 17 amino acids. Germline loops: CDR1 SGHNT, CDR2 YENEEA. The CDR3 spells CASSLTPGQGASDTQYF. The full variable domain, completed using reference TRBV11-3 and TRBJ2-3, is EAGVVQSPRYKIIEKKQPVAFWCNPISGHNTLYWYLQNLGQGPELLIRYENEEAVDDSQLPKDRFSAERLKGVDSTLKIQPAELGDSAVYLCASSLTPGQGASDTQYFGPGTRLTVL.

The chain links TRBV27 to TRBJ1-4. Germline assignment: CDR1 MNHEY and CDR2 SMNVEV (reference sequence). CDR3 length: 15 residues. This CDR3 is CASSLKGEKYEKLFF.

The chain carries TRBV10-3 and TRBJ2-1; without DNA, the TCRdb call of TRBD2 cannot be checked. From germline, CDR1 is ENHRY and CDR2 SYGVKD. The CDR3 length is 12 residues. The CDR3 region is CAISVGHNEQFF.

The chain is built from TRBV5-4 and TRBJ2-7; TCRdb reports TRBD2, a call that lacks DNA to check it against. The CDR3 contains 13 residues. The germline CDR1 and CDR2 sequences are SGHNT and YYREEE (reference sequence). The CDR3 here is CASSWGLAGSQYF. Full variable domain (remainder filled in from reference TRBV5-4 and TRBJ2-7): ETGVTQSPTHLIKTRGQQVTLRCSSQSGHNTVSWYQQALGQGPQFIFQYYREEENGRGNFPPRFSGLQFPNYSSELNVNALELDDSALYLCASSWGLAGSQYFGPGTRLTVT.

The chain carries TRBV12-3 or TRBV12-4 and TRBJ2-1; the D call from TCRdb, TRBD2, cannot be confirmed without DNA. This CDR3 is built from 14 residues. The CDR3: CASSPRLAANEQFF.